A single sample is the source of the 5 T cell receptor beta chains below, sequenced in a study of T cells in Graves' hyperthyroidism and ophthalmopathy. What was amplified from RNA transcripts were TCR beta CDR3 regions. First-round RT-PCR with HTBI primers amplified the TCR CDR3 region. TCRdb called the multiplex PCR reads again in MiXCR, with one record for every CDR3 protein. The sample lists 200,000 to 250,000 distinct CDR3 sequences; around 19% were seen once. The sequencing sample was made of blood. The receptors were gathered from a man in his forties with Graves' hyperthyroidism.

This clonotype came up many times. The rearrangement joins TRBV7-2 to TRBJ1-2, with 9 bases aligning to TRBD1. The CDR3 has 14 amino acids. Germline CDR1 is SGHTA and CDR2 is FQGNSA. V shed 5 bases and J 3 bases; nucleotides not matched to a gene: 4. CDR3 DNA: TGTGCCAGCAGCACACAGGGGGCGGACTATGGCTACACCTTC. Translation: CASSTQGADYGYTF.

The chain uses TRBV6-1 and TRBJ2-1; 13 nucleotides match TRBD2. V dropped 5 bases and J dropped 15; count of bases not matched to a gene: 16. Germline CDR1 reads MNHNS; CDR2 reads SASEGT. CDR3 size: 16 residues. This CDR3 reads CASSPTSGGANLGRFF. The CDR3 DNA reads TGTGCCAGCAGTCCTACTAGCGGGGGGGCAAATTTGGGACGGTTCTTC.

This clonotype was seen many times. The chain employs TRBV7-9 and TRBJ1-1, with a possible D match to TRBD1 (6 bases). CDR1 and CDR2 (germline): SEHNR, FQNEAQ (reference sequence). The V end lost 1 base, the J end lost 1 base, and 7 bases lay between the germline ends. The length of the CDR3 is 14 residues. CDR3 coding DNA: TGTGCCAGCAGCTTAGAAGGGGGGAACACTGAAGCTTTCTTT. It is translated as CASSLEGGNTEAFF.

This clonotype appeared a few times. A junction end diverges from the germline sequence, so it may reflect a read error. The chain employs TRBV5-1 and TRBJ1-5, with D perhaps TRBD1 (5 bases). Germline CDR1 is SGHRS and CDR2 is YFSETQ. This CDR3 spans 15 amino acids. The CDR3 DNA sequence: TGTGCCAGCAGTGGGGCAACTAATAGCAATCAGCCCCAGCATTTT. Protein sequence: CASSGATNSNQPQHF.

V usage is TRBV7-9 and J usage is TRBJ2-2; D ambiguous. Trimming pared 5 bases from V and 1 base from J, leaving 8 bases between. Per the germline V gene, CDR1 is SEHNR and CDR2 is FQNEAQ (reference sequence). The CDR3 loop spans 14 amino acids. CDR3 sequence reads: CASSQGLNTGELFF. The CDR3 coding sequence is TGTGCCAGCAGCCAAGGATTGAACACCGGGGAGCTGTTTTTT.